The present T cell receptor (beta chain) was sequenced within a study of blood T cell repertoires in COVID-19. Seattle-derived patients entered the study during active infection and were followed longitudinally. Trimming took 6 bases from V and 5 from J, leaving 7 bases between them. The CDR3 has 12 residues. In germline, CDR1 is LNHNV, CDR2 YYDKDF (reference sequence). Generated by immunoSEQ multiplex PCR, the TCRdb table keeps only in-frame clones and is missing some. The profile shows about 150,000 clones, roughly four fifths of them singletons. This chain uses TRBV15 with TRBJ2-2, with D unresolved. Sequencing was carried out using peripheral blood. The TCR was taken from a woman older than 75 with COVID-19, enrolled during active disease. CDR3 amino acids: CATRYMTGELFF. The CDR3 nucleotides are TGTGCCACCAGGTACATGACCGGGGAGCTGTTTTTT.